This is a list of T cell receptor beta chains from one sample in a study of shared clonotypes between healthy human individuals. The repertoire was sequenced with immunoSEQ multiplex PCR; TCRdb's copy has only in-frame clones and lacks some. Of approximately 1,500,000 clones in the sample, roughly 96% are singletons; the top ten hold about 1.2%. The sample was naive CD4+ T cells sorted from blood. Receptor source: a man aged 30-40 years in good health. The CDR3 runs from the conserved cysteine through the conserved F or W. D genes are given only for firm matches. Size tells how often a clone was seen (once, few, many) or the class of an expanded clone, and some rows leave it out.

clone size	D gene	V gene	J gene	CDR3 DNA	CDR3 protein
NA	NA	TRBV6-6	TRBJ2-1	TGTGCCAGCAGGCCAGACGCCATCTCCTACAATGAGCAGTTCTTC	CASRPDAISYNEQFF
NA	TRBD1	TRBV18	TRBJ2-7	TGTGCCAGCTCACCACTGTCCTCATCGGGGGACAGGGGAAGCTACGAGCAGTACTTC	CASSPLSSSGDRGSYEQYF
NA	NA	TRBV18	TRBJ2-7	TGTGCCAGCTCGACCTTGGGGGGCTCCTACGAGCAGTACTTC	CASSTLGGSYEQYF
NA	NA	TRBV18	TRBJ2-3	TGTGCCAGCTCACCGACCAAGGGCACAGATACGCAGTATTTT	CASSPTKGTDTQYF
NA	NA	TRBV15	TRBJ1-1	TGTGCCACCAGCACTAGGCAGGGAGGTACTGAAGCTTTCTTT	CATSTRQGGTEAFF
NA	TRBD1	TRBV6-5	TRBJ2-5	TGTGCCAGCAGTCAAACAGGGGGGGAGACCCAGTACTTC	CASSQTGGETQYF
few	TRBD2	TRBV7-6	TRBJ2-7	TGTGCCAGATTCGCGACTAGCGGGGACTACGAGCAGTACTTC	CARFATSGDYEQYF
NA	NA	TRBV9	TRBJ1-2	TGTGCCAGCAGCGTAGCTGGGAACTATGGCTACACCTTC	CASSVAGNYGYTF
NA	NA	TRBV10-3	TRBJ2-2	TGTGCCATCAGAGGGCTAGACACCGGGGAGCTGTTTTTT	CAIRGLDTGELFF
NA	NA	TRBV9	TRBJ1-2	TGTGCCAGCAGCCTATCGCCCCGGACTAACTATGGCTACACCTTC	CASSLSPRTNYGYTF
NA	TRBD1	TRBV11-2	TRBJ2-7	TGTGCCAGCAGCTTCTCCCCGGGACAGCAATCCTACGAGCAGTACTTC	CASSFSPGQQSYEQYF
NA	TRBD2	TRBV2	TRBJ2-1	TGTGCCAGCAGTCCCAGAAGGACTAGCGGGAGCGTCAATGAGCAGTTCTTC	CASSPRRTSGSVNEQFF
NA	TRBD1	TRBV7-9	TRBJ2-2	TGTGCCAGCAGACAACAGGGGGCGGACACCGGGGAGCTGTTTTTT	CASRQQGADTGELFF
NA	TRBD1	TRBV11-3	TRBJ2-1	TGTGCCAGCAGGATGACAGGGGGGAACAATGAGCAGTTCTTC	CASRMTGGNNEQFF
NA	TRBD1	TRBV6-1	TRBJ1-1	TGTGCCAGCAGTGCGCGGCAGCTTACTCGGACAGGGCAAAACACTGAAGCTTTCTTT	CASSARQLTRTGQNTEAFF
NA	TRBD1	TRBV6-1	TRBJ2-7	TGTGCCAGCAGCCGCACGAGGGGACAGTCCTACGAGCAGTACTTC	CASSRTRGQSYEQYF
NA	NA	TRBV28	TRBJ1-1	TGTGCCAGCAGTCGGCTGAACACTGAAGCTTTCTTT	CASSRLNTEAFF
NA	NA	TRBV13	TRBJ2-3	TGTGCCAGCAGCTTAGACGACCCCACAGATACGCAGTATTTT	CASSLDDPTDTQYF
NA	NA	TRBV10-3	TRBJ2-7	TGTGCCATCAGTGGAACAGCGGACCGAGCCTACGAGCAGTACTTC	CAISGTADRAYEQYF
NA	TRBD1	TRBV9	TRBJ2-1	TGTGCCAGCAGCGTAGCCGACAGGGGGGCCTACAATGAGCAGTTCTTC	CASSVADRGAYNEQFF
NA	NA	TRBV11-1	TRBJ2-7	TGTGCCAGCAGCCGTGGACCGGGGACCTACGAGCAGTACTTC	CASSRGPGTYEQYF
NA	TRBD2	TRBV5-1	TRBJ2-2	TGCGCCAGCAGCTTGCGACTAGCGGCGAACACCGGGGAGCTGTTTTTT	CASSLRLAANTGELFF
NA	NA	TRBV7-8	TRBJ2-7	TGTGCCAGCAGCTTAGCGGCGGGTGAGAAGCAGTACTTC	CASSLAAGEKQYF
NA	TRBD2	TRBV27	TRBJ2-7	TGTGCCAGCAGTTTACGGGGGGGGTACGAGCAGTACTTC	CASSLRGGYEQYF
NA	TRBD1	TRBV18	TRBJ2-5	TGTGCCAGCTCACCCTTGGACAGGTCTTTTCCCCGCCAAGAGACCCAGTACTTC	CASSPLDRSFPRQETQYF
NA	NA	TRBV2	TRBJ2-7	TGTGCCAGCAGTGGTGGGGGGCGCCGAGACAACACCTACGAGCAGTACTTC	CASSGGGRRDNTYEQYF
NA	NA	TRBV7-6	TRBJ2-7	TGTGCCAGCAGCCCGAACGGGGGGACAGTATCCTACGAGCAGTACTTC	CASSPNGGTVSYEQYF
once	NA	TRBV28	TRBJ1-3	TGTGCCAGCGCCCAGTTATACTCTGGAAACACCATATATTTT	CASAQLYSGNTIYF
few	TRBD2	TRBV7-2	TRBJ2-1	TGTGCCAGCAGCTTAGTAGGCGGGAGGAACAATGAGCAGTTCTTC	CASSLVGGRNNEQFF
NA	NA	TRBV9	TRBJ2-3	TGTGCCAGCAGCACCCGGACAGCTGAACCCACAGATACGCAGTATTTT	CASSTRTAEPTDTQYF
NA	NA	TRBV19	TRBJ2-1	TGTGCCAGTAGTCCCCTGCACATCTACAATGAGCAGTTCTTC	CASSPLHIYNEQFF
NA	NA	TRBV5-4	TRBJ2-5	TGTGCCAGCAGCTTGATGGGGGGCGTTTTGGAGACCCAGTACTTC	CASSLMGGVLETQYF
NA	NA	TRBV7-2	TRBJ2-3	TGTGCCAGCAGCTCCGGGCAGTTGGATACGCAGTATTTT	CASSSGQLDTQYF
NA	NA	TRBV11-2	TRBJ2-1	TGTGCCAGCAGAGACATAGGGGACATCTCCTACAATGAGCAGTTCTTC	CASRDIGDISYNEQFF
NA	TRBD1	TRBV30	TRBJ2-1	TGTGCCTGGACACTCGGACAGGCGTCCTACAATGAGCAGTTCTTC	CAWTLGQASYNEQFF
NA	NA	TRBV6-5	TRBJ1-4	TGTGCCAGCAGTTACTCGAATGGACTGAATGAAAAACTGTTTTTT	CASSYSNGLNEKLFF
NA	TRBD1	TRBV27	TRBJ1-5	TGTGCCAGCAGCGACAGGGGTTGGGGCCAGCCCCAGCATTTT	CASSDRGWGQPQHF
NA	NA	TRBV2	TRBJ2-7	TGTGCCAGCAGTGTACGGCCATTTGAAGGACTCCACTGGGTCGAGCAGTACTTC	CASSVRPFEGLHWVEQYF
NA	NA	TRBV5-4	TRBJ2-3	TGTGCCAGCAGCCCGGCTTTTGCTAGCACAGATACGCAGTATTTT	CASSPAFASTDTQYF
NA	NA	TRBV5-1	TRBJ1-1	TGCGCCAGCAGCTCCGGGACGCCCGGCACTGAAGCTTTCTTT	CASSSGTPGTEAFF
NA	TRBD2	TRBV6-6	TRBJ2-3	TGTGCCAGCAGACAACTAGCGGGCCCTAGCACAGATACGCAGTATTTT	CASRQLAGPSTDTQYF
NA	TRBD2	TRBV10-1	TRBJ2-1	TGCGCCAGCAGTGAGTCTGGACTAGCGGGCTCCAATGAGCAGTTCTTC	CASSESGLAGSNEQFF
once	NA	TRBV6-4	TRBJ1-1	TGTGCCAGCAGTGACTCCTCGGGACGGGTGGCTTTCTTT	CASSDSSGRVAFF
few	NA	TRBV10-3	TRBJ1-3	TGTGCCATCAGGGACAGCTCTGGAAACACCATATATTTT	CAIRDSSGNTIYF
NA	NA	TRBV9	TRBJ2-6	TGTGCCAGCAGCGTAGCAGGCACGAAACCCTCTGGGGCCAACGTCCTGACTTTC	CASSVAGTKPSGANVLTF
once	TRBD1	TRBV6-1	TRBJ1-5	TGTGCCAGCAGTGATGCGGGACAGGGGGGGCAGCCCCAGCATTTT	CASSDAGQGGQPQHF
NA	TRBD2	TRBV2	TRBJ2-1	TGTGCCAGCAGAGGCCTAGCGGTTTACAATGAGCAGTTCTTC	CASRGLAVYNEQFF
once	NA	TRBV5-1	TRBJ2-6	TGCGCCAGCAGCGGATCCCTGTCTGGGGCCAACGTCCTGACTTTC	CASSGSLSGANVLTF
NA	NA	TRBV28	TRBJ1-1	TGTGCCAGCAGTTTGGAAGCCTTGAACACTGAAGCTTTCTTT	CASSLEALNTEAFF
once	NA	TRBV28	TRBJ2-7	TGTGCCAGCAGCCCTCCCCCGTTCGGGAACGAGCAGTACTTC	CASSPPPFGNEQYF
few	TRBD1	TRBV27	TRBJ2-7	TGTGCCAGCAGTACAGGGGTCGAGTGGCAGTACTTC	CASSTGVEWQYF
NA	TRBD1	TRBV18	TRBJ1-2	TGTGCCAGCTCACGCAAGGACAGGGCCCATGGCTACACCTTC	CASSRKDRAHGYTF
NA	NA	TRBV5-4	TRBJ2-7	TGTGCCAGCAGCTTAGCTAGCGTGAGTAAGCAGTACTTC	CASSLASVSKQYF
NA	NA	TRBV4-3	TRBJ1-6	TGCGCCAGCAGCTACAGGGTGGATAATTCACCCCTCCACTTT	CASSYRVDNSPLHF